This TCR beta chain derives from a study of neoadjuvant anti-PD-1 for oral cavity cancer. On the study more broadly: Patients mostly received three to four biweekly nivolumab doses at 3 mg/kg before surgery.

The CDR3 is 14 residues long. Trimming pared 0 bases from V and 4 bases from J, leaving 7 bases between. CDR1 is MNHNS and CDR2 is SASEGT in the germline V gene. The study's findings and limits: Each response group had just a few patients in TCR analyses.

The time point: after neoadjuvant nivolumab, at surgical resection. PBMCs were not maintained or expanded in culture before analysis. A remark on this clone: Its antigen is undetermined.

The table came from immunoSEQ multiplex PCR; TCRdb's copy has only in-frame clones and leaves some out. Found here are about 39,000 clones, 77% of them singletons; the top ten hold approximately 4.8%. The chain couples TRBV6-1 to TRBJ2-1; the D gene is possibly TRBD2 (6 bases). The origin of this receptor is a person between 40 and 85 years old with oral cavity squamous cell carcinoma. The sample in question was PBMCs, obtained after nivolumab (anti-PD-1) treatment. The CDR3 is CASSEASGYNEQFF. In DNA, the CDR3 is TGTGCCAGCAGTGAAGCTAGCGGTTACAATGAGCAGTTCTTC.